The clone carrying this T cell receptor (beta chain) was recorded a few times. Source study methods: Amplification from reference gene primers served as the basis for estimated nucleated cell counts. Sequenced by immunoSEQ multiplex PCR; TCRdb stores in-frame clones only, minus some. V and J calls plus clone size are reproduced from that table; the DNA served to infer D and trimming. This sample carries under 250,000 clones, around 86% of them seen once, and the ten largest clones take about 1.9%. This entry is derived from a study of blood T cell repertoires in COVID-19. Study in general: Samples of COVID-19 (acute and convalescent) were obtained from the United States, Italy and Spain. T cells, B-cell-depleted T cells, or PBMCs provided the cDNA or gDNA that served as material.

Looked up from germline, CDR1 is MNHEY and CDR2 is SMNVEV (reference sequence). The CDR3 consists of 12 residues. The junction had 2 bases not matched to a gene; V was cut back by 6 bases and J by 5 bases. The chain uses TRBV27 and TRBJ1-1; TRBD1 agrees at 8 bases. This TCR was sampled from a man younger than 45 who had recovered from COVID-19. The sequencing sample was made of peripheral blood. The DNA for the CDR3 is TGTGCCAGCAGCCGACAGGGGACTGAAGCTTTCTTT. Amino acid sequence: CASSRQGTEAFF.